This is a list of T cell receptor beta chains from one sample in a study of CD8+CD57+ T cells in acquired aplastic anemia. In TCRdb, the reads were re-called with MiXCR into one record per CDR3 protein. The sample comprises approximately 150,000 distinct CDR3 sequences, over 70% of which are singletons, and around 45% rests with the top ten. Sequences were obtained from sorted CD4+, CD8+, or CD8+CD57+ T cells (not recorded which) from PBMCs. These receptors were collected from a human donor with aplastic anemia. The CDR3 runs from the conserved cysteine through the conserved F or W. Each record gives: J gene, D gene, V gene, clone size, CDR3 protein, CDR3 DNA. The D gene is left open where the match is weak. Size tells how often a clone was seen (once, few, many) or the class of an expanded clone, and some rows leave it out.

TRBJ2-7,TRBD2,TRBV2,-,CASRVLAGAHEQYF,TGTGCCAGCAGGGTACTAGCGGGAGCCCACGAGCAGTACTTC
TRBJ1-6,TRBD1,TRBV6-6,-,CASSYGGGDNSPLHF,TGTGCCAGCAGTTACGGAGGGGGCGACAATTCACCCCTCCACTTT
TRBJ1-1,-,TRBV20-1,-,CSANDLREAFF,TGCAGTGCTAATGATCTTCGTGAAGCTTTCTTT
TRBJ1-5,TRBD1,TRBV7-9,many,CASSPTGNQPQHF,TGCGCCAGCAGCCCGACAGGGAATCAGCCCCAGCATTTT
TRBJ2-1,TRBD2,TRBV9,-,CASTSGPSGLYNEQFF,TGTGCCAGCACTTCAGGCCCTAGCGGCTTGTACAATGAGCAGTTCTTC
TRBJ1-2,-,TRBV9,many,CASSVAWGAGALGGYTF,TGTGCCAGCAGCGTAGCCTGGGGGGCAGGGGCCCTAGGGGGCTACACCTTC
TRBJ1-1,-,TRBV4-3,few,CASSQDTGRGIGTEAFF,TGCGCCAGCAGCCAAGATACTGGCAGGGGTATAGGCACTGAAGCTTTCTTT
TRBJ2-7,-,TRBV4-2,-,CASSSQRYEQYF,TGTGCCAGCAGCTCGCAGCGCTACGAGCAGTACTTC
TRBJ1-5,TRBD1,TRBV19,-,CASSMVRDSRNQPQHF,TGTGCCAGTAGTATGGTCCGGGACAGCCGCAATCAGCCCCAGCATTTT
TRBJ1-1,-,TRBV2,-,CASSVWGPEAFF,TGCGCCAGCAGTGTGTGGGGCCCTGAAGCTTTCTTT
TRBJ1-1,-,TRBV5-1,many,CASSFGHMNTEAFF,TGCGCCAGCAGCTTTGGACATATGAACACTGAAGCTTTCTTT
TRBJ2-2,TRBD2,TRBV7-3,-,CASSLHRTSGIANTGELFF,TGTGCCAGCAGCTTACACCGTACTAGCGGTATAGCGAACACCGGGGAGCTGTTTTTT
TRBJ1-4,-,TRBV5-1,-,CASSSGRGAEKLFF,TGCGCCAGCAGCTCAGGTAGGGGAGCTGAAAAACTGTTTTTT
TRBJ2-2,-,TRBV7-9,-,CASSLDMSAELFF,TGTGCCAGCAGCTTAGACATGTCCGCGGAGCTGTTTTTT
TRBJ2-1,TRBD1,TRBV20-1,-,CSATITGGGQFF,TGCAGTGCTACCATCACAGGGGGCGGTCAGTTCTTC
TRBJ2-1,-,TRBV15,-,CASSVDGTPASYNEQFF,TGTGCCAGCAGCGTCGATGGGACTCCCGCTTCCTACAATGAGCAGTTCTTC
TRBJ2-7,-,TRBV2,-,CASTGPAHEQYF,TGTGCCAGCACCGGGCCAGCACACGAGCAGTACTTC
TRBJ2-7,-,TRBV10-3,once,CAINEGGGYEQYF,TGTGCCATCAACGAGGGAGGGGGCTACGAGCAGTACTTC
TRBJ2-7,-,TRBV2,-,CASSEGTPFHEQYF,TGTGCCAGCAGTGAAGGGACTCCCTTCCACGAGCAGTACTTC
TRBJ2-3,-,TRBV24-1,-,CATSDLTSRQYF,TGTGCCACCAGTGATTTGACCTCCAGGCAGTATTTT
TRBJ2-3,-,TRBV7-9,-,CASRQDGYTDTQYF,TGTGCCAGCAGGCAGGACGGTTACACAGATACGCAGTATTTT
TRBJ2-1,TRBD2,TRBV9,-,CASSMLAGGRHEQFF,TGTGCCAGCAGCATGCTAGCGGGGGGTCGGCATGAGCAGTTCTTC
TRBJ2-1,-,TRBV20-1,-,CSAPLEGGLTEQFF,TGCAGTGCTCCCTTGGAGGGGGGGCTCACTGAGCAGTTCTTC
TRBJ1-6,TRBD1,TRBV9,-,CASSVGQVNSPLHF,TGTGCCAGCAGCGTCGGACAGGTCAATTCACCCCTCCACTTT
TRBJ2-2,-,TRBV10-3,once,CAIRMGNTGELFF,TGTGCCATCAGGATGGGAAACACCGGGGAGCTGTTTTTT
TRBJ2-7,-,TRBV15,few,CATSRDHGGGYEQYF,TGTGCCACCAGCAGAGATCATGGAGGTGGCTACGAGCAGTACTTC
TRBJ2-7,TRBD2,TRBV10-3,-,CAIRRTSGYEQYF,TGTGCCATCCGCAGGACTAGCGGCTACGAGCAGTACTTC
TRBJ2-3,-,TRBV9,-,CASSVLLGGRDTQYF,TGTGCCAGCAGCGTACTTCTGGGCGGCAGAGATACGCAGTATTTT
TRBJ2-3,-,TRBV5-1,once,CASSLAWRDTQYF,TGCGCCAGCAGCTTGGCCTGGCGTGATACGCAGTATTTT
TRBJ2-7,-,TRBV19,-,CASSIGRGSSYEQYF,TGTGCCAGTAGTATTGGGCGGGGAAGCTCCTACGAGCAGTACTTC
TRBJ2-3,TRBD1,TRBV11-2,once,CASSARDRMNYTQYF,TGTGCCAGCAGCGCGCGGGACAGGATGAACTATACGCAGTATTTT
TRBJ1-6,-,TRBV5-1,-,CASSLIPKKDSPLHF,TGCGCCAGCAGCTTAATCCCCAAAAAGGATTCACCCCTCCACTTT